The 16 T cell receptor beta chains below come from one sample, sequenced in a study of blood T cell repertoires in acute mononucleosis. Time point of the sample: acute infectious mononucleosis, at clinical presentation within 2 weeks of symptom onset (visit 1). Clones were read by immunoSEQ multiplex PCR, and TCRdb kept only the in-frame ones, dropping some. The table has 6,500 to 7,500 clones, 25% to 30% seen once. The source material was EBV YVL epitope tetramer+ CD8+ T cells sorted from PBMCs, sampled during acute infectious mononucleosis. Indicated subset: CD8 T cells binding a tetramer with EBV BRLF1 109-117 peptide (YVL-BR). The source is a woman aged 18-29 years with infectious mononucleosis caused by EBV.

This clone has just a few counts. This CDR3 is CSAMRFNDNEQFF. DNA of the CDR3: TGCAGTGCTATGAGGTTCAATGACAATGAGCAGTTCTTC. V gene TRBV29-1 combines with J gene TRBJ2-1; no clear D gene. Germline assignment: CDR1 SQVTM and CDR2 ANQGSEA. This CDR3 spans 13 amino acids.

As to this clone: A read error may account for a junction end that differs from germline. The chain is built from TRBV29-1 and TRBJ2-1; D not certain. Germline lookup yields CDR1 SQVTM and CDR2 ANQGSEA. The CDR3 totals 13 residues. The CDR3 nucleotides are TGCGGCGTTGTGGCAGGCGCAAACAATGACCAGTTCTTC. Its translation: CGVVAGANNDQFF.

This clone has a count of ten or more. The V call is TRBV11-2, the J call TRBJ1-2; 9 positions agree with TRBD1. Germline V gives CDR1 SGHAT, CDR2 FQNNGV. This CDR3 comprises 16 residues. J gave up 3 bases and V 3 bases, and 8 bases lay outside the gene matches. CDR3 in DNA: TGTGCCAGCAGCTTGGATCTGGGACAGGGCGACTATGGCTACACCTTC. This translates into CASSLDLGQGDYGYTF.

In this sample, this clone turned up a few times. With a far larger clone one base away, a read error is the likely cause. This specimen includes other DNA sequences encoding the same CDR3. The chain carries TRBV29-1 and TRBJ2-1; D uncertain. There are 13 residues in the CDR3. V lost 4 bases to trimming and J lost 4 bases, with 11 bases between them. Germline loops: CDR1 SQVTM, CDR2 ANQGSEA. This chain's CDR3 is CSVGVALYNEQFF. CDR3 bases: TGCAGCGTTGGGGTAGCTCTATACAATGAGCAGTTCTTC.

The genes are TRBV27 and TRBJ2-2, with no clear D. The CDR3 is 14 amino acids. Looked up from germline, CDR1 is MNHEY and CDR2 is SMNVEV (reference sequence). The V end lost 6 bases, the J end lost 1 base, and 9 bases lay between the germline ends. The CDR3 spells CASSPDENTGELFF. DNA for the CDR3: TGTGCCAGCAGCCCGGATGAGAACACCGGGGAGCTGTTTTTT.

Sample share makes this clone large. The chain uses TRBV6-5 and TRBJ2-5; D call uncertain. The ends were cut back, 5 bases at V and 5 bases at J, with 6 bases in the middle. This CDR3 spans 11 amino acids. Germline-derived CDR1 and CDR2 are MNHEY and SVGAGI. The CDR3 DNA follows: TGTGCCAGCAGTGACTTCGAGACCCAGTACTTC. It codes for CASSDFETQYF.

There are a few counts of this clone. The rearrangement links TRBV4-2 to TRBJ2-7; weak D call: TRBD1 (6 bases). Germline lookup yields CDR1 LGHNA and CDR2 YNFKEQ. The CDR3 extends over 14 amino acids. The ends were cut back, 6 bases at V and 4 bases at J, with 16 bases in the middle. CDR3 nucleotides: TGTGCCAGCAGTTTAAGAGGGGGTGGGTACGAGCAGTACTTC. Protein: CASSLRGGGYEQYF.

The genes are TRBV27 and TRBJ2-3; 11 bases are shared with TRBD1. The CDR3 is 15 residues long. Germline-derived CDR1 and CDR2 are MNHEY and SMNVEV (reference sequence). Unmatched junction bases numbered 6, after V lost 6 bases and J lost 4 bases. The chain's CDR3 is CASSYGQGAADTQYF. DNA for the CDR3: TGTGCCAGCAGCTACGGACAGGGGGCGGCAGATACGCAGTATTTT.

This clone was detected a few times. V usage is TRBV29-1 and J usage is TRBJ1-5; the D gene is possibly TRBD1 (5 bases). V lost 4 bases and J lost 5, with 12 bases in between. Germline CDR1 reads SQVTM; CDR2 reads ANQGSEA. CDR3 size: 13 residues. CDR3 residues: CSVGSGEDQPQHF. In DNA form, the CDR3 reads TGCAGCGTTGGTTCGGGGGAAGATCAGCCCCAGCATTTT.

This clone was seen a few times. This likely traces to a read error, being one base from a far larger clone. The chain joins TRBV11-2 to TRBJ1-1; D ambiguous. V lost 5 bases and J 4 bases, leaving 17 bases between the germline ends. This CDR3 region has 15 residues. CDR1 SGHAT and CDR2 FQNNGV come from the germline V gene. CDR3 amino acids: CASSQALSASTEAFF. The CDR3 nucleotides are TGTGCCAGCAGCCAAGCCCTCTCCGCGAGCACTGAAGCTTTCTTT.

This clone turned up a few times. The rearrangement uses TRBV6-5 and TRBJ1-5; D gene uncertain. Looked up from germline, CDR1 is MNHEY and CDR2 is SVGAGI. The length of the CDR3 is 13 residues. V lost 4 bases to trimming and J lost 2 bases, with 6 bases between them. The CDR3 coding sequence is TGTGCCAGCAGTTTATGGGGCAATCAGCCCCAGCATTTT. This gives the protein CASSLWGNQPQHF.

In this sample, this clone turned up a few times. This chain's CDR3 is CASSQGPYEQYF. For the CDR3, the DNA is TGTGCCAGCAGTCAGGGGCCCTACGAGCAGTACTTC. The J gene is TRBJ2-7, the V gene TRBV6-5; TRBD1 might be the D (6 bases). The CDR3 extends over 12 amino acids. V was trimmed by 5 bases and J by 2 bases, leaving 7 bases between them. Per germline, CDR1 MNHEY and CDR2 SVGAGI.

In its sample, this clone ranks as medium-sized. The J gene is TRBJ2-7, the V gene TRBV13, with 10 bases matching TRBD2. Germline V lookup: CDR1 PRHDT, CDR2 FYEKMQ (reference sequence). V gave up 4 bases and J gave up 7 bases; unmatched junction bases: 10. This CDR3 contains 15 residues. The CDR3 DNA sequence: TGTGCCAGCAGCTCCCTGGCTAGCGGGAGTCGAGAGCAGTACTTC. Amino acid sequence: CASSSLASGSREQYF.

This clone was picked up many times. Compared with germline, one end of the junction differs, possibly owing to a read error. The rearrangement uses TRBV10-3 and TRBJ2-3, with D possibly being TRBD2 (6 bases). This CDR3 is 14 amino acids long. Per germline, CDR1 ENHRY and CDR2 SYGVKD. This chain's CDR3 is CASSMAGSTDTQYF. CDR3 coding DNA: TGTGCCAGCAGTATGGCGGGGAGCACAGATACGCAGTATTTT.

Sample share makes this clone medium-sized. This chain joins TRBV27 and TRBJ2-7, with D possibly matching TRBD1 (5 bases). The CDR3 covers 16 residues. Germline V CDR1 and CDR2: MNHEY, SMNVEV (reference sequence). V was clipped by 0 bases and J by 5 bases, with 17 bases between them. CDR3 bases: TGTGCCAGCAGTTTATCGATCAACAGGATAGGTCACGAGCAGTACTTC. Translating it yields CASSLSINRIGHEQYF.

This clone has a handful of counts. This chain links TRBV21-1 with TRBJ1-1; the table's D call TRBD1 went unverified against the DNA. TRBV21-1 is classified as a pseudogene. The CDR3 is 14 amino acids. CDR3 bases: TGTGCCAGCAGCTCAGACCAGGGCTCCGGTGGGGCTTTCTTT. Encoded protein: CASSSDQGSGGAFF.